This TCR beta chain is from a study of identical twins. General study results and limits: Conclusions leaned on cross-sectional statistical analysis and did not track the same donors over time.

There are a few counts of this clonotype. Antigen specificity is unknown. Each cDNA held unique molecular identifiers, and template switching gave it a universal primer site. From the 5' RACE reads, TCRdb called clonotypes with MiXCR, one entry per CDR3 protein. The sample lists around 240,000 distinct CDR3 sequences; roughly 7% were seen once. Deletions cut 1 base from V and 7 bases from J, with 11 bases between. The CDR3 consists of 15 residues. Per germline, CDR1 LNHNV and CDR2 YYDKDF (reference sequence). The same specimen was also included in a second study, on yellow fever vaccine responses in identical twins.

The gene calls are TRBV15 and TRBJ1-6; no clear D gene. This TCR came from a woman in her late teens or twenties in good health. Material: memory (CD45RO+) T cells sorted from blood. The CDR3 loop reads CATSRVGNGNSPLHF. The CDR3, as DNA: TGTGCCACCAGCAGAGTGGGAAATGGGAATTCACCCCTCCACTTT.